This entry lists 30 T cell receptor beta chains sequenced from one sample in a study of T cells in Graves' hyperthyroidism and ophthalmopathy. Amplified TCR beta CDR3 regions derived from RNA transcripts. Using the HTBI primer set, a first-round RT-PCR was run on the TCR CDR3. In TCRdb, the multiplex PCR reads were re-called with MiXCR into one record per CDR3 protein. Among under 250,000 distinct CDR3 sequences listed, approximately 24% were seen once. Sequencing used blood. The receptors derive from a woman in her thirties or forties with Graves' ophthalmopathy.

Ten or more counts support this clonotype. This chain connects TRBV20-1 to TRBJ2-7; a possible D gene is TRBD1 (7 bases). The V gene lost 1 base and the J gene lost 7 bases, with 11 bases spanning the gap. The germline gives CDR1 DFQATT, CDR2 SNEGSKA (reference sequence). The CDR3 sequence is 12 residues long. This CDR3 reads CSARGQGGEQYF. CDR3 sequence (DNA): TGCAGTGCTAGAGGACAGGGAGGTGAGCAGTACTTC.

The table lists this clonotype with many counts. The CDR3 bases are TGCGCCAGCAGCCAAGTTCGGGACCCCTTTTACGAGCAGTACTTC. It is translated as CASSQVRDPFYEQYF. The chain has TRBV4-1 and TRBJ2-7; D is possibly TRBD1 or TRBD2 (5 bases each). Trimming cost V 1 base and J 4 bases, with 14 bases left between them. In germline, CDR1 is MGHRA, CDR2 YSYEKL. The CDR3 is 15 amino acids.

This clonotype was detected a few times. V is TRBV24-1 and J is TRBJ1-2, with TRBD1 identical over 7 bases. Unmatched junction bases numbered 8, after V lost 11 bases and J lost 3 bases. The CDR3 is 13 residues long. From germline, CDR1 is KGHDR and CDR2 SFDVKD. The CDR3 spells CAISDRWDYGYTF. CDR3 DNA sequence: TGTGCCATTTCGGACAGGTGGGACTATGGCTACACCTTC.

This clonotype was seen repeatedly, ten times or more. This rearrangement joins TRBV5-6 to TRBJ1-5, with D tentatively TRBD1 (6 bases). The V end lost 4 bases, the J end lost 2 bases, and 13 bases lay between the germline ends. Germline CDR1 SGHDT, CDR2 YYEEEE. This CDR3 has 15 amino acids. CDR3 residues: CASSATGSGNQPQHF. DNA of the CDR3: TGTGCCAGCAGCGCCACAGGGTCGGGCAATCAGCCCCAGCATTTT.

This clonotype was seen repeatedly, ten times or more. V gene TRBV10-3 combines with J gene TRBJ2-5; 8 nucleotides match TRBD2. Germline assignment: CDR1 ENHRY and CDR2 SYGVKD. The V and J ends lost 0 bases and 2 bases, in that order; junction bases with no gene match: 11. The CDR3 loop spans 18 amino acids. The CDR3 is CAISESTLSERGQETQYF. The CDR3 coding sequence is TGTGCCATCAGTGAGTCAACCCTTAGTGAGCGGGGGCAAGAGACCCAGTACTTC.

This rearrangement joins TRBV28 to TRBJ2-2; 10 bases are a match to TRBD2. The ends lost 7 bases at V and 6 bases at J; junction bases unmatched: 11. CDR1 is MDHEN and CDR2 is SYDVKM in the germline V gene. The CDR3 length is 16 residues. CDR3 DNA: TGTGCCAGCACTCACAGCGGGAGGGCCCGGCCCGGGGAGCTGTTTTTT. This translates into CASTHSGRARPGELFF.

The gene calls are TRBV4-2 and TRBJ1-5, with D maybe TRBD1 (5 bases). There are 16 residues in the CDR3. Between the trimmed V and J ends, which lost 3 bases and 0 bases, there was a span of 12 bases. Per germline, CDR1 LGHNA and CDR2 YNFKEQ. CDR3 protein: CASSHSGFNSNQPQHF. CDR3 DNA sequence: TGTGCCAGCAGCCACTCAGGGTTTAATAGCAATCAGCCCCAGCATTTT.

V gene TRBV6-1 combines with J gene TRBJ1-1; D not certain. V was cut by 8 bases and J by 4 bases, with 11 bases left in between. The V gene's germline CDR1 is MNHNS and CDR2 SASEGT. The CDR3 covers 12 residues. The DNA for the CDR3 is TGTGCCAGCTGGCGGGGTACCACTGAAGCTTTCTTT. It translates to CASWRGTTEAFF.

The CDR3 spells CASSEDRAQPQHF. In DNA, the CDR3 is TGTGCCAGCAGTGAAGACAGGGCTCAGCCCCAGCATTTT. J is TRBJ1-5 and V is TRBV6-1; the D gene is possibly TRBD1 (6 bases). Looked up from germline, CDR1 is MNHNS and CDR2 is SASEGT. Trimming cost V 1 base and J 6 bases, with 7 bases left between them. The CDR3 contains 13 residues.

This clonotype was detected many times. The V gene is TRBV2, the J gene TRBJ1-1, with D perhaps matching TRBD1 (5 bases). This CDR3 is built from 14 residues. Per germline, CDR1 SNHLY and CDR2 FYNNEI. With 8 bases removed from V and 1 base from J, the gap between germline ends came to 14 bases. DNA for the CDR3: TGTGCCAGCGTCAGGGAGTTTCGGAACACTGAAGCTTTCTTT. Protein sequence: CASVREFRNTEAFF.

This clonotype was seen repeatedly, ten times or more. The J gene is TRBJ1-1, the V gene TRBV27, with unresolved D. Trimming stripped 5 bases from V and 2 bases from J, with 12 bases between. The CDR3 sequence is 14 residues long. Germline assignment: CDR1 MNHEY and CDR2 SMNVEV (reference sequence). As DNA, the CDR3 is TGTGCCAGCAGTCCCAACCGGGAAAACACTGAAGCTTTCTTT. Amino acids: CASSPNRENTEAFF.

This clonotype was detected ten times or more. The chain has TRBV20-1 and TRBJ2-5; 9 positions agree with TRBD2. The germline V gene has CDR1 DFQATT and CDR2 SNEGSKA (reference sequence). Unmatched junction bases numbered 7, after V lost 0 bases and J lost 2 bases. The CDR3 contains 16 residues. The CDR3 loop is CSARDVTSGPQETQYF. In DNA, the CDR3 is TGCAGTGCTAGAGATGTTACTAGCGGGCCTCAAGAGACCCAGTACTTC.

This clonotype came up many times. The V call is TRBV27, the J call TRBJ2-6, with D perhaps being TRBD1 or TRBD2 (6 bases each). V dropped 3 bases and J dropped 3 bases, with 9 bases sitting between them. CDR1 and CDR2 from the germline V gene are MNHEY and SMNVEV (reference sequence). The CDR3 extends over 15 amino acids. CDR3 sequence: CASSFGGRGANVLTF. CDR3 in DNA: TGTGCCAGCAGTTTTGGGGGGCGTGGGGCCAACGTCCTGACTTTC.

This clonotype has a count of ten or more. The CDR3 DNA reads TGCAGCGTTGCGAGCGGGAGGGGCGAGCAGTACTTC. The encoded protein is CSVASGRGEQYF. The chain carries TRBV29-1 and TRBJ2-7; TRBD2 matches 10 bases. Unmatched junction bases numbered 3, after V lost 4 bases and J lost 6 bases. This CDR3 spans 12 amino acids. Germline loops: CDR1 SQVTM, CDR2 ANQGSEA.

This clonotype was detected many times. This chain links TRBV28 with TRBJ2-7; no definite D call. Germline assignment: CDR1 MDHEN and CDR2 SYDVKM. Trimming took 3 bases from V and 2 from J, leaving 17 bases between them. The CDR3 consists of 16 residues. The CDR3 nucleotides read TGTGCCAGCAGTTTCCATCTAGGCTTACTTACCTACGAGCAGTACTTC. It is translated as CASSFHLGLLTYEQYF.

This clonotype has ten or more counts. The V and J genes are TRBV11-2 and TRBJ2-5; 12 bases map to TRBD1. The CDR3 contains 17 residues. The V gene end was trimmed by 5 bases and the J gene end by 3 bases; junction bases not matched to a gene: 10. CDR1 and CDR2 (germline): SGHAT, FQNNGV. CDR3 sequence reads: CASSLLGTGGLKETQYF. Here the CDR3 DNA reads TGTGCCAGCAGCCTACTTGGGACAGGGGGCTTGAAAGAGACCCAGTACTTC.

This clonotype has at least ten counts. The chain is built from TRBV6-5 and TRBJ2-7; no firm D call. This CDR3 has 13 amino acids. Germline V lookup: CDR1 MNHEY, CDR2 SVGAGI. V lost 2 bases and J lost 5, with 10 bases in between. The DNA for the CDR3 is TGTGCCAGCAGTTACGCGGATATGGACGAGCAGTACTTC. Encoded protein: CASSYADMDEQYF.

A few counts support this clonotype. The V gene is TRBV12-3 or TRBV12-4, the J gene TRBJ1-2, with a tentative D call TRBD1 (5 bases). Trimming took off 6 bases at V and 6 bases at J, with 14 bases between the two ends. This CDR3 region has 13 residues. CDR3 nucleotide sequence: TGTGCCAGCAGCCGCGGGACGGCGGATGGCTACACCTTC. Protein sequence: CASSRGTADGYTF.

Notes on this clonotype: Sequence at one end of the junction differs from germline and may be a read error. The chain links TRBV20-1 to TRBJ1-1; D gene uncertain. The CDR3 length is 8 residues. Looked up from germline, CDR1 is DFQATT and CDR2 is SNEGSKA (reference sequence). CDR3 protein: CSITARNF. Here the CDR3 DNA reads TGCAGCATTACAGCTCGCAACTTT.

The CDR3 sequence is CASRSEDRGHWEQYF. In DNA form, the CDR3 reads TGTGCCAGCAGATCCGAAGACAGGGGGCATTGGGAGCAGTACTTC. This chain uses TRBV12-3 or TRBV12-4 with TRBJ2-7; 10 nucleotides agree with TRBD1. The CDR3 totals 15 residues. The V segment lost 6 bases and the J segment 7 bases; nucleotides outside the gene matches: 12.

This clonotype has at least ten counts. The rearrangement links TRBV28 to TRBJ1-6, with D perhaps TRBD1 (5 bases). Germline CDR1 and CDR2: MDHEN and SYDVKM. There are 13 residues in the CDR3. V dropped 6 bases and J dropped 6 bases, with 9 bases sitting between them. CDR3: CASRQGFNSPLHF. CDR3 DNA sequence: TGTGCCAGCAGGCAGGGTTTTAATTCACCCCTCCACTTT.

This clonotype was detected many times. The chain employs TRBV7-8 and TRBJ2-2, with 12 bases lining up with TRBD2. The CDR3 loop spans 21 amino acids. Germline CDR1 is SGHVS and CDR2 is FQNEAQ. Germline trimming cut 2 bases from V and 6 bases from J; bases unmatched to any gene: 19. CDR3 in DNA: TGTGCCAGCAGCTTACCCCAGACCTATACGACTAGCGGGAGTAGACCCGGGGAGCTGTTTTTT. This translates into CASSLPQTYTTSGSRPGELFF.

In this sample, this clonotype turned up many times. The gene calls are TRBV27 and TRBJ2-7; weak D call: TRBD1 (5 bases). The germline V gene encodes CDR1 MNHEY and CDR2 SMNVEV (reference sequence). V lost 5 bases and J lost 2, with 13 bases in between. The CDR3 length is 14 residues. CDR3 sequence (DNA): TGTGCCAGCAGTCAAACAGGACGCACCTACGAGCAGTACTTC. This translates into CASSQTGRTYEQYF.

This clonotype has a count of ten or more. This rearrangement joins TRBV12-3 or TRBV12-4 to TRBJ2-2, with D maybe TRBD1 (6 bases). The CDR3 has 16 residues. Trimming pared 7 bases from V and 0 bases from J, leaving 15 bases between. CDR3 bases: TGTGCCAGCACCAAACAGGGTTTAACGAACACCGGGGAGCTGTTTTTT. It codes for CASTKQGLTNTGELFF.

The chain links TRBV7-2 to TRBJ2-7, with D maybe TRBD2 (7 bases). This CDR3 has 16 amino acids. Deletions cut 3 bases from V and 0 bases from J, with 15 bases between. The germline V gene has CDR1 SGHTA and CDR2 FQGNSA. In DNA form, the CDR3 reads TGTGCCAGCAGCTTTGCTGCGGGGGCTCCCTCCTACGAGCAGTACTTC. Protein: CASSFAAGAPSYEQYF.

The chain is built from TRBV28 and TRBJ1-5; D remains ambiguous. The V gene's germline CDR1 is MDHEN and CDR2 SYDVKM. The CDR3 is 12 residues long. V lost 7 bases to trimming and J lost 7 bases, with 11 bases between them. In DNA, the CDR3 is TGTGCCAGCACCACAAATATGCAGCCCCAGCATTTT. As protein: CASTTNMQPQHF.

There are many counts of this clonotype. The chain couples TRBV7-6 to TRBJ1-2; D gene uncertain. The CDR3 is made up of 13 amino acids. The V gene lost 5 bases and the J gene lost 4 bases, with 11 bases spanning the gap. CDR1 is SGHVS and CDR2 is FNYEAQ in the germline V gene. In DNA, the CDR3 is TGTGCCAGCAGCGAGACGGACCTCTATGGCTACACCTTC. Residues: CASSETDLYGYTF. The variable domain in full, with the rest retrieved from reference TRBV7-6 and TRBJ1-2, is GAGVSQSPRYKVTKRGQDVALRCDPISGHVSLYWYRQALGQGPEFLTYFNYEAQQDKSGLPNDRFSAERPEGSISTLTIQRTEQRDSAMYRCASSETDLYGYTFGSGTRLTVV.

This rearrangement joins TRBV2 to TRBJ2-7, with TRBD1 matching over 8 bases. CDR3 size: 14 residues. Germline V gene lookup returns CDR1 SNHLY and CDR2 FYNNEI. The ends lost 4 bases at V and 7 bases at J; junction bases unmatched: 9. The CDR3 region is CASSVDRVGGEQYF. CDR3 in DNA: TGTGCCAGCAGTGTGGACAGGGTAGGGGGGGAGCAGTACTTC.

The table lists this clonotype with many counts. The chain employs TRBV19 and TRBJ2-2; no firm D call. This CDR3 comprises 15 residues. CDR1 is LNHDA and CDR2 is SQIVND in the germline V gene (reference sequence). V was trimmed by 10 bases and J by 5 bases, leaving 20 bases between them. The CDR3 DNA sequence: TGTGCCATCTCCCGAGGAAGGCCTTTAACCGGGGAGCTGTTTTTT. It translates to CAISRGRPLTGELFF.

Many counts were recorded for this clonotype. The rearrangement links TRBV3-1 to TRBJ1-6, with a weak D call TRBD1 (6 bases). The CDR3 contains 15 residues. Germline V gives CDR1 LGHDT, CDR2 YNNKEL (reference sequence). V lost 4 bases and J lost 9, with 16 bases in between. CDR3: CASSPRDTSSSPLHF. CDR3 sequence (DNA): TGTGCCAGCAGCCCCCGGGACACCTCAAGTTCACCCCTCCACTTT.